This T cell receptor (beta chain) was recovered during a study of T cells in Graves' hyperthyroidism and ophthalmopathy. This clonotype was seen at least ten times. The target antigen is unknown. Researchers amplified the TCR beta CDR3 regions from RNA transcripts. In the first-round RT-PCR of the TCR CDR3, the HTBI primer set was used. MiXCR, applied by TCRdb to the multiplex PCR reads, yields one record per CDR3 protein. The sample comprises approximately 400,000 distinct CDR3 sequences, just under 15% of which are singletons, and approximately 30% rests with the top ten. Between the trimmed V and J ends, which lost 0 bases and 2 bases, there was a span of 11 bases. The V gene's germline CDR1 is DFQATT and CDR2 SNEGSKA (reference sequence). This CDR3 comprises 14 residues. Points from the study as a whole: Peripheral blood also featured most of the thyroid clonotypes expanded above 0.001.

The receptor was derived from a woman under 40 with Graves' hyperthyroidism. Sequenced input: blood. The chain is built from TRBV20-1 and TRBJ2-7; D gene ambiguous. CDR3 in DNA: TGCAGTGCTAGAGATCCTAGGCTAGCCTACGAGCAGTACTTC. As protein: CSARDPRLAYEQYF.